Sequencing of this T cell receptor (beta chain) was carried out in a study of blood T cell repertoires in COVID-19. Study context: Samples representing acute and convalescent COVID-19 were sourced from the United States, Italy and Spain. T cells, B-cell-depleted T cells, or PBMCs supplied cDNA or gDNA.

Per the study methods: Reference gene primer amplification yielded estimated nucleated cell counts. The table came from immunoSEQ multiplex PCR; TCRdb's copy has only in-frame clones and leaves some out. That table gives V, J and clone size, and the DNA gave D and trimming. The data show 350,000 or so clones, about 92% seen once. V gave up 4 bases and J gave up 8 bases; unmatched junction bases: 7. The CDR3 consists of 13 residues. The chain has TRBV12-3 or TRBV12-4 and TRBJ1-2, with 7 bases lining up with TRBD1. Sequences were obtained from peripheral blood. This sequence was found in a woman aged 55-70 years with COVID-19, enrolled during active disease. CDR3 nucleotide sequence: TGTGCCAGCAGTTCGACAGGGTTCGCGGGCTACACCTTC. This sequence encodes CASSSTGFAGYTF.